This T cell receptor beta chain stems from a study of blood T cell repertoires in COVID-19. At the level of the study: Material from acute and convalescent COVID-19 was sourced from the United States, Italy and Spain. PBMCs, B-cell-depleted T cells, or T cells provided the cDNA or gDNA that made up the material.

Assay used: immunoSEQ multiplex PCR; TCRdb lists only in-frame clones, some missing. Counted here are hundreds of thousands of clones, around nine tenths occurring once; the ten biggest clones make up over 10%. Seattle patients were enrolled while actively infected and followed longitudinally. Germline CDR1 reads GTSNPN; CDR2 reads SVGIG (reference sequence). The CDR3 covers 14 residues. Trimming cost V 0 bases and J 3 bases, with 11 bases left between them. The chain recombines TRBV30 with TRBJ1-2; maybe TRBD1 (5 bases). The sample taken for sequencing was peripheral blood. This receptor was taken from a woman between 65 and 79 years old with COVID-19, enrolled during active disease. CDR3 in DNA: TGTGCCTGGAGTGTGTGGTCGGGGGACTATGGCTACACCTTC. It encodes CAWSVWSGDYGYTF.